The next 26 T cell receptor beta chains were all read from a single sample in a study of neoadjuvant nivolumab and ipilimumab in lung cancer. Only in-frame clones appear in the TCRdb table, and some are missing; sequencing was by immunoSEQ multiplex PCR. The table records fewer than 40,000 clones, roughly 89% of them present only once. The specimen was peripheral blood, collected before neoadjuvant nivolumab, alone or with ipilimumab. The receptors shown here come from an adult with non-small cell lung cancer.

J is TRBJ2-2 and V is TRBV19, with 11 bases aligning to TRBD1. The germline V gene encodes CDR1 LNHDA and CDR2 SQIVND (reference sequence). V lost 5 bases to trimming and J lost 4 bases; unmatched junction nucleotides: 3. The CDR3 sequence is 15 residues long. The CDR3 DNA sequence: TGTGCCAGTAGTCCCGGGACAGGGGGCACCGGGGAGCTGTTTTTT. Residues: CASSPGTGGTGELFF. Variable domain in full (rest from reference TRBV19 and TRBJ2-2): DGGITQSPKYLFRKEGQNVTLSCEQNLNHDAMYWYRQDPGQGLRLIYYSQIVNDFQKGDIAEGYSVSREKKESFPLTVTSAQKNPTAFYLCASSPGTGGTGELFFGEGSRLTVL.

The chain employs TRBV5-1 and TRBJ2-1, with D tentatively TRBD1 (6 bases). The V and J ends lost 4 bases and 12 bases respectively, with 23 bases between them. Germline values: CDR1 SGHRS, CDR2 YFSETQ. The CDR3 totals 15 residues. The CDR3 reads CASSTQPGHNSPQFF. As DNA, the CDR3 is TGCGCCAGCAGCACCCAACCGGGACACAATTCCCCGCAGTTCTTC. The variable domain in full, with the rest retrieved from reference TRBV5-1 and TRBJ2-1, is KAGVTQTPRYLIKTRGQQVTLSCSPISGHRSVSWYQQTPGQGLQFLFEYFSETQRNKGNFPGRFSGRQFSNSRSEMNVSTLELGDSALYLCASSTQPGHNSPQFFGPGTRLTVL.

This clone showed up just once. This chain joins TRBV20-1 and TRBJ1-1, with D perhaps TRBD1 (5 bases). This CDR3 has 11 residues. Trimming removed 5 bases from V and 1 base from J, with 5 bases in between. Germline V lookup: CDR1 DFQATT, CDR2 SNEGSKA (reference sequence). CDR3 residues: CSAQGNTEAFF. As DNA, the CDR3 is TGCAGTGCTCAGGGGAACACTGAAGCTTTCTTT.

The genes are TRBV13 and TRBJ2-1; the match to TRBD2 covers 7 bases. V lost 0 bases, J lost 6 bases, and 8 bases stayed unmatched. The CDR3 runs to 16 residues. The germline CDR1 and CDR2 sequences are PRHDT and FYEKMQ (reference sequence). CDR3 region: CASSLGGSGFFNEQFF. The CDR3 nucleotides read TGTGCCAGCAGCTTAGGGGGTAGCGGGTTCTTCAATGAGCAGTTCTTC.

This chain links TRBV18 with TRBJ2-5, with a tentative D call TRBD2 (6 bases). V lost 2 bases to trimming and J lost 2 bases, with 12 bases between them. The CDR3 has 15 residues. Per the germline V gene, CDR1 is KGHSH and CDR2 is LQKENI. The CDR3 spells CASSPIFSGQETQYF. CDR3 nucleotides: TGTGCCAGCTCACCAATCTTTAGCGGACAAGAGACCCAGTACTTC. Full variable domain (remainder filled in from reference TRBV18 and TRBJ2-5): NAGVMQNPRHLVRRRGQEARLRCSPMKGHSHVYWYRQLPEEGLKFMVYLQKENIIDESGMPKERFSAEFPKEGPSILRIQQVVRGDSAAYFCASSPIFSGQETQYFGPGTRLLVL.

CDR3 region: CASSQQRDTQYF. The CDR3 DNA reads TGTGCCAGCAGTCAACAGCGAGATACGCAGTATTTT. The chain is built from TRBV28 and TRBJ2-3; D is unclear. The ends were cut back, 5 bases at V and 5 bases at J, with 8 bases in the middle. The germline gives CDR1 MDHEN, CDR2 SYDVKM. This CDR3 comprises 12 residues. Complete variable domain (other parts from reference TRBV28 and TRBJ2-3): DVKVTQSSRYLVKRTGEKVFLECVQDMDHENMFWYRQDPGLGLRLIYFSYDVKMKEKGDIPEGYSVSREKKERFSLILESASTNQTSMYLCASSQQRDTQYFGPGTRLTVL.

The genes are TRBV5-1 and TRBJ2-1; D is tentatively TRBD1 or TRBD2 (8 bases each). V shed 4 bases and J shed 3 bases, with 17 bases lying between them. Germline CDR1 is SGHRS and CDR2 is YFSETQ. This CDR3 region has 16 residues. Written as DNA, the CDR3 is TGCGCCAGCAGCCTCCAGGGGGCGGGAGGCTACAATGAGCAGTTCTTC. This sequence encodes CASSLQGAGGYNEQFF.

V usage is TRBV10-3 and J usage is TRBJ1-1; TRBD1 is a possible D gene (6 bases). The CDR3 length is 13 residues. The germline V and J ends were trimmed by 7 bases and 5 bases, with 14 bases remaining between them. The germline V gene encodes CDR1 ENHRY and CDR2 SYGVKD. The CDR3 spells CAIKGGDNTEAFF. The CDR3, as DNA: TGTGCCATCAAGGGTGGGGACAATACTGAAGCTTTCTTT.

This chain joins TRBV30 and TRBJ2-7; tentative D call: TRBD2 (6 bases). The V end was cut by 4 bases, the J end by 2 bases, with 12 bases between. Looked up from germline, CDR1 is GTSNPN and CDR2 is SVGIG (reference sequence). The CDR3 loop spans 13 amino acids. The CDR3 protein is CAWTGTGAYEQYF. The CDR3, as DNA: TGTGCCTGGACGGGGACGGGGGCCTACGAGCAGTACTTC.

This chain uses TRBV19 with TRBJ1-2; maybe TRBD1 (5 bases). V lost 3 bases, J lost 4 bases, and 15 bases lay in between. Germline lookup yields CDR1 LNHDA and CDR2 SQIVND (reference sequence). The CDR3 spans 15 residues. The CDR3 region is CASSIALGEGYGYTF. The CDR3 region has the DNA TGTGCCAGTAGTATCGCCCTGGGGGAGGGCTATGGCTACACCTTC.

The chain links TRBV7-9 to TRBJ2-5, with D possibly being TRBD2 (5 bases). The CDR3 is 14 amino acids. Germline lookup yields CDR1 SEHNR and CDR2 FQNEAQ (reference sequence). The V and J ends lost 2 bases and 5 bases respectively, with 12 bases between them. The CDR3 nucleotides read TGTGCCAGCAGCTTATCCCTAGCTGCGGAGACCCAGTACTTC. Its protein is CASSLSLAAETQYF.

The chain employs TRBV12-2 and TRBJ2-3; TRBD1 was called by the table and not checked on the DNA. TRBV12-2 is reported as a pseudogene. The CDR3 extends over 11 amino acids. The CDR3 DNA sequence: TGTGCCTCCCCCCAGGGAGATACGCAGTATTTT. As protein: CASPQGDTQYF.

The chain employs TRBV9 and TRBJ2-1; weak D call: TRBD2 (5 bases). V was cut by 0 bases and J by 5 bases, with 18 bases left in between. The germline gives CDR1 SGDLS, CDR2 YYNGEE. There are 17 residues in the CDR3. The CDR3 DNA sequence: TGTGCCAGCAGCGTAGGGGGTTGGAGGACGGCCAACAATGAGCAGTTCTTC. Translation: CASSVGGWRTANNEQFF.

This clone has only one observation. The chain uses TRBV28 and TRBJ2-7; 7 nucleotides agree with TRBD1. With 4 bases clipped from V and 3 bases from J, the junction kept 6 bases outside the gene matches. CDR3 length: 14 amino acids. Germline values: CDR1 MDHEN, CDR2 SYDVKM. CDR3: CASSYTDRDYEQYF. The CDR3 nucleotides are TGTGCCAGCAGTTACACCGACAGGGACTACGAGCAGTACTTC.

The CDR3 loop reads CASSTGDGANVLTF. CDR3 sequence (DNA): TGCGCCAGCTCGACAGGGGATGGGGCCAACGTCCTGACTTTC. The V call is TRBV4-1, the J call TRBJ2-6; 8 bases are a match to TRBD1. CDR1 and CDR2 from the germline V gene are MGHRA and YSYEKL. The CDR3 loop spans 14 amino acids. V lost 8 bases to trimming and J lost 3 bases; unmatched junction nucleotides: 3.

V usage is TRBV6-5 and J usage is TRBJ2-5, with D perhaps matching TRBD1 (6 bases). The CDR3 has 13 residues. V lost 6 bases and J lost 6, with 14 bases in between. Germline V lookup: CDR1 MNHEY, CDR2 SVGAGI. The CDR3 DNA reads TGTGCCAGCAGAACACAGGGCTTACAGACCCAGTACTTC. It is translated as CASRTQGLQTQYF.

The chain is built from TRBV7-2 and TRBJ2-7, with TRBD2 matching 8 bases. Germline V lookup: CDR1 SGHTA, CDR2 FQGNSA. The V gene end was trimmed by 6 bases and the J gene end by 5 bases; junction bases not matched to a gene: 9. This CDR3 is built from 14 residues. The CDR3 is CASRREAGVDEQYF. The CDR3 DNA sequence: TGTGCCAGCAGACGAGAAGCGGGAGTAGACGAGCAGTACTTC.

The V gene is TRBV6-6, the J gene TRBJ1-2; 10 bases map to TRBD1. After removal of 5 bases from V and 4 bases from J, the junction contained 7 bases not matched to a gene. The V gene's germline CDR1 is MNHNY and CDR2 SVGAGI (reference sequence). The CDR3 extends over 15 amino acids. The CDR3: CASSQGQGKVYGYTF. The CDR3 nucleotides are TGTGCCAGCAGTCAGGGACAGGGGAAGGTCTATGGCTACACCTTC.

The chain combines TRBV5-6 with TRBJ2-4; TRBD1 matches at 7 bases. The CDR3 has 11 amino acids. Germline values: CDR1 SGHDT, CDR2 YYEEEE. V was pared by 4 bases and J by 13 bases, with 5 bases of the junction left unmatched. The CDR3 nucleotides are TGTGCCAGCAGCAGGGACAGAAGACAGTACTTC. It translates to CASSRDRRQYF.

J is TRBJ2-3 and V is TRBV11-3; TRBD2 agrees at 10 bases. The CDR3 contains 14 residues. The junction had 4 bases not matched to a gene; V was cut back by 4 bases and J by 6 bases. Germline V gene data show CDR1 as SGHNT and CDR2 as YENEEA. As DNA, the CDR3 is TGTGCCAGCAGCTCTAGCGGGAGAGCTGATACGCAGTATTTT. This encodes CASSSSGRADTQYF.

V and J are TRBV15 and TRBJ2-3; D is unclear. CDR1 and CDR2 from the germline V gene are LNHNV and YYDKDF (reference sequence). This CDR3 contains 18 residues. The germline V and J ends were trimmed by 0 bases and 0 bases, with 16 bases remaining between them. The CDR3 loop is CATSRDRAGLTSTDTQYF. In DNA, the CDR3 is TGTGCCACCAGCAGAGATCGGGCCGGGCTTACTAGCACAGATACGCAGTATTTT.

CDR3 bases: TGTGCAAGTCGCGCCGGGAGAAACAATGAGCAGTTCTTC. This codes for CASRAGRNNEQFF. V and J are TRBV12-2 and TRBJ2-1; the D call of TRBD2 is as the table states it, not checked on the DNA. TRBV12-2 is deemed a pseudogene. The CDR3 is 13 amino acids.

The genes are TRBV6-5 and TRBJ2-1; TRBD2 matches at 8 bases. Germline V gene lookup returns CDR1 MNHEY and CDR2 SVGAGI. V lost 0 bases to trimming and J lost 7 bases; unmatched junction nucleotides: 5. This CDR3 contains 15 residues. The CDR3 loop is CASSYSAGVGNEQFF. For the CDR3, the DNA is TGTGCCAGCAGTTACTCAGCGGGAGTGGGGAATGAGCAGTTCTTC.

The CDR3 DNA sequence: TGTGCCAGCAGCGTATCCGGGAACACAGATACGCAGTATTTT. Protein sequence: CASSVSGNTDTQYF. The rearrangement joins TRBV9 to TRBJ2-3; D is perhaps TRBD2 (5 bases). V was cut by 1 base and J by 2 bases, with 8 bases left in between. The CDR3 contains 14 residues. CDR1 and CDR2 (germline): SGDLS, YYNGEE.

The rearrangement links TRBV7-6 to TRBJ2-2; D unresolved. The germline CDR1 and CDR2 sequences are SGHVS and FNYEAQ. V was clipped by 1 base and J by 6 bases, with 12 bases between them. The CDR3 spans 15 residues. The CDR3 nucleotides are TGTGCCAGCAGCTTAGGATCTGGGTTCGCCGGGGAGCTGTTTTTT. Amino acids: CASSLGSGFAGELFF. Combining the CDR3 with reference TRBV7-6 and TRBJ2-2 gives the whole variable domain GAGVSQSPRYKVTKRGQDVALRCDPISGHVSLYWYRQALGQGPEFLTYFNYEAQQDKSGLPNDRFSAERPEGSISTLTIQRTEQRDSAMYRCASSLGSGFAGELFFGEGSRLTVL.

The V call is TRBV4-2, the J call TRBJ1-4; the D gene is possibly TRBD1 (5 bases). The germline CDR1 and CDR2 sequences are LGHNA and YNFKEQ. The CDR3 consists of 16 residues. V shed 0 bases and J shed 8 bases, with 16 bases lying between them. The CDR3 nucleotides are TGTGCCAGCAGCCAAGAGCAACTGCAGGGTGGCGAAAAACTGTTTTTT. It codes for CASSQEQLQGGEKLFF.